This T cell receptor (beta chain) was profiled in a study of CXCR3-negative and CXCR3-positive naive CD8 T cells. Broader study findings: A higher hydrophobicity marked the TRB CDR3s of CXCR3-positive naive cells versus CXCR3-negative naive cells. The majority of assays used fresh PBMCs, and CXCR3 expression partially decreased after cryopreservation.

The length of the CDR3 is 16 residues. Germline V gene lookup returns CDR1 SGHRS and CDR2 YFSETQ. It was by 5' RACE with UMI labels that the TRB cDNA libraries were prepared. TCRdb reprocessed the 5' RACE reads, keeping one entry per CDR3 protein, no DNA. The ten most abundant clones cover around 0.5% of a sample with some 130,000 distinct CDR3 sequences. CD45RO-CCR7+CD27+CD95- was the phenotype of naive CD8+ T cells. Regarding this clonotype: Antigen unknown.

V and J are TRBV5-1 and TRBJ2-5; TCRdb gives TRBD2 as the D gene, but with no DNA this cannot be confirmed. Sequencing was done on a sample of naive CXCR3- CD8+ T cells from blood. Noted subset: CD45RO-CCR7+CD27+CD95- naive CD8+ T cells lacking CXCR3 (TNR3-). The source of this sequence is a human donor in good health. Some clones in this sample may be carry-over from other donors' samples. CDR3: CASSLEPSGTEETQYF.